This T cell receptor beta chain comes out of a study of OX40 agonist ivuxolimab in advanced cancers. At the level of the whole study: Ivuxolimab, which targeted the costimulatory receptor OX40 (CD134), was an agonistic, fully human IgG2 monoclonal antibody. Intravenous ivuxolimab was administered to patients every 2 weeks at six dose levels: 0.01, 0.1, 0.3, 1.5, 3 and 10 mg/kg. Of the roughly 51 patients in dose escalation, some 20 had hepatocellular carcinoma, some 15 had melanoma, 9 had renal cell carcinoma and 9 had head and neck cancer. A male proportion of almost 85% and a mean age of around 60 years, ranging from about 23 to 90, were recorded for the dose-escalation cohort. Prior anti-PD-1, anti-PD-L1 or anti-CTLA-4 therapy was permitted, and checkpoint inhibitors had been received by approximately 39% of dose-escalation patients. Partial responses occurred in three dose-escalation patients, of whom one had hepatocellular carcinoma and two had cutaneous melanoma. The purpose of peripheral TCRbeta sequencing was to test whether ivuxolimab changed TCR sequence diversity and led to clonal T-cell expansion. The monotherapy dose-escalation portion (N = 52 patients) of the phase I ivuxolimab trial is reported in the paper. The study at large found these results: In the 0.1-3.0 mg/kg groups, partial responders had among the lowest normalized peripheral clonal expansion, particularly in CD8+ T cells. After ivuxolimab, more expanded clones were found on average in CD8+ T cells than in CD4+ T cells. Which antigens the clonally expanded peripheral T cells were specific for was not determined. Low levels of normalized T-cell clonal expansion were also seen in some patients who did not respond. At doses from 0.1 to 3.0 mg/kg, clonal expansion was seen in both CD4+ and CD8+ blood T cells between baseline and week 6.

Comments on this clone: There is no known antigen for this receptor. No quality values exist for individual bases; no much larger clone is one base distant.

To sequence the TCRbeta CDR3 region, genomic DNA was isolated from the sorted cells. The immunoSEQ Assay was used for sequencing of TCRbeta CDR3 regions. As stored in TCRdb, this immuneACCESS dataset retains in-frame rearrangements with V and J assigned. A fraction of the clones does not appear; measured against another copy, unresolved V genes explain less than half of the discrepancy, and the remainder lacks a known reason. Across this sample there are tens of thousands of clones, with 89% seen only once. 26% of the sample goes to the ten largest clones. The CDR3 numbers 13 residues from cysteine through phenylalanine. Only the CDR3 part of the read is kept: 39 bases, read in frame from the first base. The trial excluded patients who had a history of autoimmune disease or who were on systemic immunosuppression. Peripheral blood for TCR sequencing was collected from all dose cohorts at baseline, on cycle 4 day 1, and on cycle 7 day 1. Samples came from an open-label, multicenter, first-in-human phase I dose-escalation trial of ivuxolimab. Adults with locally advanced or metastatic head and neck squamous cell, hepatocellular, melanoma or renal cell carcinoma were enrolled in the trial. Before TCR sequencing, CD4+ T cells and CD8+ T cells from peripheral blood were sorted into separate populations.

The receptor was derived from an adult with an advanced solid tumor such as melanoma, head and neck, liver or kidney cancer. Recombination joined TRBV21-1 with TRBJ2-3. TRBV21-1 is labeled a pseudogene. The sample here was CD4+ or CD8+ T cells sorted from blood, taken in a trial of the OX40 agonist ivuxolimab. The CDR3 has the sequence CASSIKGTDTQYF. The DNA sequence is as follows: TGTGCCAGCAGCATCAAAGGAACAGATACGCAGTATTTT.